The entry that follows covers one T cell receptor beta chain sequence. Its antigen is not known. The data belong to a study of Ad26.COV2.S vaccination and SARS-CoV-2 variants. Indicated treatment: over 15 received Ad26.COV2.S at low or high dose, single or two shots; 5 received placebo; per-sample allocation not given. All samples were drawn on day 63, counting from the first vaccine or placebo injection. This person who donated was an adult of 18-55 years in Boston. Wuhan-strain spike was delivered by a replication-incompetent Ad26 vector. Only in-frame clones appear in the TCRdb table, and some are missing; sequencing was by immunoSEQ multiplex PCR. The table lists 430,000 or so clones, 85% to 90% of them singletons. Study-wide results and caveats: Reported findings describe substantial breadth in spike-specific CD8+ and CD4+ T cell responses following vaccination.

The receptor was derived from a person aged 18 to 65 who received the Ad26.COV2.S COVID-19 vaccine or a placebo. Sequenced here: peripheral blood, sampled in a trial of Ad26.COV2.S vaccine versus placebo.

The CDR3 region is CASSLGRAYNEQFF. Written as DNA, the CDR3 is TGTGCCAGCAGCTTGGGTAGGGCATACAATGAGCAGTTCTTC. This chain connects TRBV5-6 to TRBJ2-1; D is unresolved. The CDR3 length is 14 residues. V lost 0 bases and J lost 4, with 8 bases in between. Germline CDR1 is SGHDT and CDR2 is YYEEEE.